This T cell receptor (beta chain) was profiled in a study of beta chain features in type 1 diabetes. Germline V gene lookup returns CDR1 SGDLS and CDR2 YYNGEE. There are 15 residues in the CDR3. Germline trimming cut 1 base from V and 9 bases from J; bases unmatched to any gene: 10. Every isolated RNA sample was fully reverse transcribed, so sequencing captured expressed TCRB transcripts. The data were produced by immunoSEQ multiplex PCR, yet TCRdb's version contains in-frame clones alone and is incomplete. The top ten hold approximately 0.45% of the sample, which has under 90,000 clones, around 32% seen once.

The chain employs TRBV9 and TRBJ2-1; the match to TRBD1 covers 7 bases. This TCR derives from a woman between 18 and 30 years old in good health. The specimen was stem cell memory CD4+ T cells from blood. CDR3 sequence reads: CASSVLERGLGEQFF. CDR3 in DNA: TGTGCCAGCAGCGTACTTGAAAGGGGGCTGGGTGAGCAGTTCTTC.